These T cell receptor beta chains were read from a single sample in a study of T cells in Graves' hyperthyroidism and ophthalmopathy. Using its own MiXCR run on the multiplex PCR reads, TCRdb lists one record per CDR3 protein. This sample carries under 800,000 distinct CDR3 sequences, about 15% of them seen once, and the ten largest clones take approximately 10%. Sequences were obtained from blood. The receptors stem from a young woman with Graves' hyperthyroidism. CDR3s include the opening cysteine and the closing phenylalanine or tryptophan.

V	J	length	CDR3
TRBV7-8	TRBJ2-1	12	CASSYRDNEQFF
TRBV5-5	TRBJ2-7	14	CASSFDTAIYEQYF
TRBV29-1	TRBJ2-7	17	CSVEAGPGTSGPYEQYF
TRBV7-9	TRBJ2-7	15	CASSSGTSSFYEQYF
TRBV2	TRBJ1-4	13	CARRGGTNEKLFF
TRBV19	TRBJ2-7	13	CASSGTNAYEQYF
TRBV4-2	TRBJ2-1	13	CASSQDTGVEQFF
TRBV20-1	TRBJ2-1	14	CSASYLPRRNEQFF
TRBV29-1	TRBJ2-1	15	CSVEDSHGWSNEQFF
TRBV29-1	TRBJ1-2	17	CSVRDRGSSWLGYGYTF
TRBV28	TRBJ1-6	14	CASSLGTGDSPLHF
TRBV28	TRBJ2-7	19	CASSSQTGKTDFSSYEQYF
TRBV7-8	TRBJ2-3	12	CASTIGTDTQYF
TRBV3-1	TRBJ1-6	13	CASSQMQYSPLHF
TRBV2	TRBJ2-2	13	CASRTLTGLQLFF
TRBV12-3/TRBV12-4	TRBJ2-3	14	CASTVGVGGVTQYF
TRBV6-1	TRBJ2-7	15	CASRIADRDSYEQYF
TRBV28	TRBJ1-4	15	CASSLLLETNEKLFF
TRBV6-1	TRBJ2-5	15	CASSEAPGRRETQYF
TRBV10-2	TRBJ2-7	14	CASRAGQGPYEQYF
TRBV4-2	TRBJ2-1	12	CASSQEGHEQFF
TRBV3-1	TRBJ2-4	17	CASSQLPLAGGPVSQYF
TRBV20-1	TRBJ1-4	12	CSASGQAEKLFF
TRBV7-2	TRBJ1-2	15	CASSLWTGGGYGYTF
TRBV20-1	TRBJ1-5	13	CSARATNNQPQHF
TRBV7-8	TRBJ2-3	16	CASSSQSGTSTDTQYF
TRBV24-1	TRBJ2-3	17	CATSDSLLADSTDTQYF
TRBV5-1	TRBJ2-2	18	CASSPAPGTGGASGELFF
TRBV29-1	TRBJ2-7	15	CSVEGSSGGYYEQYF
TRBV6-2/TRBV6-3	TRBJ1-5	18	CASSYADPGQVRNQPQHF
TRBV5-1	TRBJ2-7	18	CASSLPEYSGSFSYEQYF
TRBV30	TRBJ2-1	13	CACLRASYNEQFF
TRBV10-3	TRBJ1-3	15	CAISDRDHSGNTIYF
TRBV7-2	TRBJ2-2	16	CASRATGARGTGELFF
TRBV20-1	TRBJ1-3	14	CSAVQGSSGNTIYF
TRBV7-2	TRBJ2-1	14	CASSSPGLANEQFF
TRBV28	TRBJ1-4	14	CASTGTGLEEKLFF
TRBV5-1	TRBJ1-2	18	CASSPGKLGGGVDYGYTF
TRBV7-8	TRBJ2-1	18	CASSSLAPRQGQGDEQFF
TRBV11-3	TRBJ2-3	17	CASSLTLGSGEADTQYF
TRBV4-3	TRBJ1-1	16	CASSHSLTGEGTEAFF
TRBV19	TRBJ2-1	14	CASSIGGGDGEQFF
TRBV27	TRBJ2-1	11	CASRRLSVWFF
TRBV28	TRBJ2-1	13	CASSQMEENEQFF
TRBV11-2	TRBJ2-7	14	CASSPTVFYAEQYF
TRBV5-1	TRBJ2-1	16	CASSRGGTSGINEQFF
TRBV6-1	TRBJ2-3	15	CASSSGREGTDTQYF
TRBV20-1	TRBJ2-1	15	CSARDLPSGSHEQFF
TRBV24-1	TRBJ1-1	13	CATSEATGNEAFF
TRBV3-1	TRBJ2-1	13	CASSHNEGNEQFF
TRBV29-1	TRBJ2-1	17	CSADKGLAGGRRNEQFF